This T cell receptor (beta chain) was sequenced in a study of T cell repertoires in cytomegalovirus infection. Turning to the study itself: Both CMV infection and a matching HLA type were indicated by public TCR beta signatures. Overall study results and limits: HLA-C-restricted CMV clonotypes gave the most frequent clonotype in two of eight donors. Individuals carrying CMV plus the relevant HLA were identified by cumulative frequency of public TCR beta families.

To note about this clonotype: Its specificity is unknown. A much larger clonotype is one base distant, so this may be a read error.

Germline CDR1 reads SEHNR; CDR2 reads FQNEAQ (reference sequence). V lost 5 bases and J lost 3; bases outside the gene matches: 18. This CDR3 contains 19 residues. Each CDR3 protein is one row after TCRdb ran MiXCR on the reads. Here the sample spans approximately 550,000 distinct CDR3 sequences, about 17% being singletons. The specimen sequenced was CD8+ T cells from PBMCs. The gene calls are TRBV7-9 and TRBJ2-2, with 7 bases identical to TRBD2. The clonotype comes from a human donor in good health (CMV status not recorded). Some clones in this sample may be carry-over from other donors' samples. CDR3 DNA sequence: TGTGCCAGCAGCCTCGGGGTATGGGCGGGAGATGCGTACACCGGGGAGCTGTTTTTT. Protein: CASSLGVWAGDAYTGELFF.